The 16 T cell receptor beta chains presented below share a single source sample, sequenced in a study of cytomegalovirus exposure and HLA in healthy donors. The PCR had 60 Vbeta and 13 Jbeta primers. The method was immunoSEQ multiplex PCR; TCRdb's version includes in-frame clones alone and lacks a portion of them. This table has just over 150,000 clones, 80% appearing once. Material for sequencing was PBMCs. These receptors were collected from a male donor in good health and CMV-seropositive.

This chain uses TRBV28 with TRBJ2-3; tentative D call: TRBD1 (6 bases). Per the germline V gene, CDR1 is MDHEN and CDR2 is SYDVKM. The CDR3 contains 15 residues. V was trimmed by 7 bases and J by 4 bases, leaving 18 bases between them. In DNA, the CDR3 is TGTGCCAGCACCCAACAGGGCCTGAGCCCAGATACGCAGTATTTT. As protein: CASTQQGLSPDTQYF.

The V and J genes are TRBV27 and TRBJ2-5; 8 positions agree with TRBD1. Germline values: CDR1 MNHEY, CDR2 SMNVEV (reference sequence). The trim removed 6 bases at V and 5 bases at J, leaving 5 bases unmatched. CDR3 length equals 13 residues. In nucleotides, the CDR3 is TGTGCCAGCAGAAGACAGGGGACGGAGACCCAGTACTTC. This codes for CASRRQGTETQYF.

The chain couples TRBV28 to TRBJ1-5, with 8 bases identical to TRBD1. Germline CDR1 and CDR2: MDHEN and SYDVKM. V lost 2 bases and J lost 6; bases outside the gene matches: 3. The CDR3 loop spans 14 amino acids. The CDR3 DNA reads TGTGCCAGCAGTTTAGCAGGACAGGGTCAGCCCCAGCATTTT. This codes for CASSLAGQGQPQHF.

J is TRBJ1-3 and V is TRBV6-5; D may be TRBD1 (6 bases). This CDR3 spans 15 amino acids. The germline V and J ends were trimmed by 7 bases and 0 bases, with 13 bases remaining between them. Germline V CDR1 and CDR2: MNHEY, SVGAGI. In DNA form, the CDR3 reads TGTGCCAGCAATGGACAGCGACGCTCTGGAAACACCATATATTTT. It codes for CASNGQRRSGNTIYF.

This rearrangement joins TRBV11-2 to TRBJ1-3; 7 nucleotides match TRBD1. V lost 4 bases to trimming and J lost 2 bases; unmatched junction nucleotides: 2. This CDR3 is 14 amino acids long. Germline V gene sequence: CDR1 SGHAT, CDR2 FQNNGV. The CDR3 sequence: CASSSQGTGNTIYF. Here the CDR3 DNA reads TGTGCCAGCAGCTCACAGGGGACTGGAAACACCATATATTTT.

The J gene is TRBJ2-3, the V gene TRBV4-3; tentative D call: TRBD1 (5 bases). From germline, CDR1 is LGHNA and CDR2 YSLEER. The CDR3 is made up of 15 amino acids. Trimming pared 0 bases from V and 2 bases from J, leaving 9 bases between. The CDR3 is CASSQDRVPTDTQYF. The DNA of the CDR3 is TGCGCCAGCAGCCAAGACAGGGTCCCCACAGATACGCAGTATTTT.

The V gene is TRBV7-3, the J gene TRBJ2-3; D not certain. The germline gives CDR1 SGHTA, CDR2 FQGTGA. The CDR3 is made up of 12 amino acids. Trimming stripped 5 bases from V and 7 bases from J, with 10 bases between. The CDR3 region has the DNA TGTGCCAGCAGCCGCAACTTCAATACGCAGTATTTT. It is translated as CASSRNFNTQYF. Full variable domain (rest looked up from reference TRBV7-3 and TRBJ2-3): GAGVSQTPSNKVTEKGKYVELRCDPISGHTALYWYRQSLGQGPEFLIYFQGTGAADDSGLPNDRFFAVRPEGSVSTLKIQRTERGDSAVYLCASSRNFNTQYFGPGTRLTVL.

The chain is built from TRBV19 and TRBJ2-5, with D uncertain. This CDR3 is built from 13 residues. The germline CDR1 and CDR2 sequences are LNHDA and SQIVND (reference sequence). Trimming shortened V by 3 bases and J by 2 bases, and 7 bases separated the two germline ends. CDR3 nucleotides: TGTGCCAGTAGTATTGTGCGTCAAGAGACCCAGTACTTC. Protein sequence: CASSIVRQETQYF.

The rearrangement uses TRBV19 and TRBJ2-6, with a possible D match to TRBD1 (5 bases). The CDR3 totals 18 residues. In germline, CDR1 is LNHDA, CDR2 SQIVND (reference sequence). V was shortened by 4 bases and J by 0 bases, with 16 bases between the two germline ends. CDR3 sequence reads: CASSTQTVFSSGANVLTF. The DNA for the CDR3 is TGTGCCAGTAGTACCCAGACAGTTTTCTCCTCTGGGGCCAACGTCCTGACTTTC.

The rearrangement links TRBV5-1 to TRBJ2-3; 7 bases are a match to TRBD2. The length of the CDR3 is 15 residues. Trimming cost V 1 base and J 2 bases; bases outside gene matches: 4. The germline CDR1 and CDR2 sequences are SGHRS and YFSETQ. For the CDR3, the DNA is TGCGCCAGCAGCTTGAGAGCGGGACCCACAGATACGCAGTATTTT. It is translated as CASSLRAGPTDTQYF.

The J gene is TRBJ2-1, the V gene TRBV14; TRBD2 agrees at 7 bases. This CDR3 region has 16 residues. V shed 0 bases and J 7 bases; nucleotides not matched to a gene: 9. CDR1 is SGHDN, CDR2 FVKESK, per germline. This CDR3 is CASSQDRGGSRNEQFF. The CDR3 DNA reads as TGTGCCAGCAGCCAAGATCGGGGAGGGAGTAGGAATGAGCAGTTCTTC. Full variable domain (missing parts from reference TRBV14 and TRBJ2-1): EAGVTQFPSHSVIEKGQTVTLRCDPISGHDNLYWYRRVMGKEIKFLLHFVKESKQDESGMPNNRFLAERTGGTYSTLKVQPAELEDSGVYFCASSQDRGGSRNEQFFGPGTRLTVL.

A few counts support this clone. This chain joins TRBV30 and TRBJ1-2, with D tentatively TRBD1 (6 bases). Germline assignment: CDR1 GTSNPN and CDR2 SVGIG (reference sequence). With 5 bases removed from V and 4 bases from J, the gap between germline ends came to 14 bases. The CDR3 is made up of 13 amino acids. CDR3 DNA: TGTGCCTGGGGCACAGGGTTTTCCTATGGCTACACCTTC. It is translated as CAWGTGFSYGYTF.

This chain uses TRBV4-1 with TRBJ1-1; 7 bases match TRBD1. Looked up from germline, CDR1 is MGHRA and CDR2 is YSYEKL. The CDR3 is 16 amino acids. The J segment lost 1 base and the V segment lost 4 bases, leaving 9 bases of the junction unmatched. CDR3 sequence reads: CASSLSSGTANTEAFF. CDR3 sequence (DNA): TGCGCCAGCAGCCTATCATCCGGGACAGCGAACACTGAAGCTTTCTTT.

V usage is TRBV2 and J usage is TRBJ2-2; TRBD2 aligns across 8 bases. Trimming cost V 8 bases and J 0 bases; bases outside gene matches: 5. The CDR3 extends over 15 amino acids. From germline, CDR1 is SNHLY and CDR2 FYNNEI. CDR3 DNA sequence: TGTGCCAGCGTATTTAGCGGGGCGAACACCGGGGAGCTGTTTTTT. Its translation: CASVFSGANTGELFF.

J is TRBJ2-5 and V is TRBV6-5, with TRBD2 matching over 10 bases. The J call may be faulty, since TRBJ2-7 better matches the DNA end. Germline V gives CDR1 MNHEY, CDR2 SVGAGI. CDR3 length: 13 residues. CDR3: CASTSGSTYEQYF. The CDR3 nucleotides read TGTGCCAGCACTAGCGGGAGTACCTACGAGCAGTACTTC.

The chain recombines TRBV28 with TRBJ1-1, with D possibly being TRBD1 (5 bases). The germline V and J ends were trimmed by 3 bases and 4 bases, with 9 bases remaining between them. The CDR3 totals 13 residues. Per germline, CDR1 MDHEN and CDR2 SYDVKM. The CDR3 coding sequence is TGTGCCAGCAGTTTGGCAGGGCCCACTGAAGCTTTCTTT. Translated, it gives CASSLAGPTEAFF.